The clone carrying this T cell receptor (beta chain) was counted once. The antigen remains unidentified. This sample was included in a study of cytomegalovirus exposure and HLA in healthy donors. Whole-study results and caveats: Per published reports, the classifier diagnosed cytomegalovirus status with high specificity and sensitivity. TCR sequences were mostly rare, though some public TCRs occurred in many donors. Investigators reported more than 150 TCR beta chains as tied to cytomegalovirus.

This table comes from immunoSEQ multiplex PCR, and its TCRdb copy is limited to in-frame clones, with some not included. The sample carries roughly 90,000 clones, 85% recorded once. From germline, CDR1 is SGHTA and CDR2 FQGNSA. This CDR3 is built from 13 residues. V lost 1 base and J lost 9, with 12 bases in between. The study drew the donors from its approximately 120-subject validation cohort, separate from the roughly 710-subject first cohort. Sequencing was done on a sample of PBMCs. This chain connects TRBV7-2 to TRBJ2-5, with TRBD2 as a possible D gene (6 bases). The sequence derives from a man in his late teens or twenties in good health and CMV-seropositive. The CDR3 nucleotides are TGTGCCAGCAGCTTAGATAGCGGTACGGCCCAGTACTTC. Residues: CASSLDSGTAQYF. Looking up the rest from reference TRBV7-2 and TRBJ2-5 gives the full variable domain: GAGVSQSPSNKVTEKGKDVELRCDPISGHTALYWYRQSLGQGLEFLIYFQGNSAPDKSGLPSDRFSAERTGGSVSTLTIQRTQQEDSAVYLCASSLDSGTAQYFGPGTRLLVL.